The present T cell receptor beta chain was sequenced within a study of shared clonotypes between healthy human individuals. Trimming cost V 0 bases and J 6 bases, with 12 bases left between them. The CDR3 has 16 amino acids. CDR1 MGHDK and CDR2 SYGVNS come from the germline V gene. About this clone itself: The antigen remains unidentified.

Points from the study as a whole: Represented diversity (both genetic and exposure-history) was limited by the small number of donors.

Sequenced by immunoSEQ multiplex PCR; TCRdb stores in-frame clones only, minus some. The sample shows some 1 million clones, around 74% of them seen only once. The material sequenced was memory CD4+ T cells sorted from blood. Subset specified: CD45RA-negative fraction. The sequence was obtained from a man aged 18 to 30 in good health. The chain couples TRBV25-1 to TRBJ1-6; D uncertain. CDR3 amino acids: CASSEYLGSANSPLHF. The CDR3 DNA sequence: TGTGCCAGCAGTGAATATCTGGGCAGCGCTAATTCACCCCTCCACTTT. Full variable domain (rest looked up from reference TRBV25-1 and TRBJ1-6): EADIYQTPRYLVIGTGKKITLECSQTMGHDKMYWYQQDPGMELHLIHYSYGVNSTEKGDLSSESTVSRIRTEHFPLTLESARPSHTSQYLCASSEYLGSANSPLHFGNGTRLTVT.